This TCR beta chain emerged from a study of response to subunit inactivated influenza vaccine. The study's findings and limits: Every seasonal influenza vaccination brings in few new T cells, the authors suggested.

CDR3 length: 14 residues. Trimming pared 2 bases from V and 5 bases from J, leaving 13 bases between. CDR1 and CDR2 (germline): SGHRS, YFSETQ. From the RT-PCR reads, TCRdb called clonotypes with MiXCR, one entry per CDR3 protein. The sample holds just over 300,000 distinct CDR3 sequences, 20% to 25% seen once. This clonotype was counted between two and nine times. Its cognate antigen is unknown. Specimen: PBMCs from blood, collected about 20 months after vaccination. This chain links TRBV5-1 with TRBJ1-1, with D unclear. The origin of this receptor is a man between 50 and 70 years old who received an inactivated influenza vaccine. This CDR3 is CASSFGPRGTEAFF. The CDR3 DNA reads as TGCGCCAGCAGCTTTGGACCCCGAGGAACTGAAGCTTTCTTT.